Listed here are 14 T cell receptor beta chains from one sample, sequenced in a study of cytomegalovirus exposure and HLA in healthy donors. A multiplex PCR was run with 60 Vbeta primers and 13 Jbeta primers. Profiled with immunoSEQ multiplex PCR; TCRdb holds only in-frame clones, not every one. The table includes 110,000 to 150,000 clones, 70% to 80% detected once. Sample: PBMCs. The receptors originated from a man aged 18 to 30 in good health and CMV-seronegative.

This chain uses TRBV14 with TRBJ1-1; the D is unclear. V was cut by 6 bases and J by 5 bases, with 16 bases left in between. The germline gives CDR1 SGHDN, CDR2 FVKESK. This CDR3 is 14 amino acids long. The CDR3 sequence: CASRSEFPRTEAFF. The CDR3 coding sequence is TGTGCCAGCAGGTCGGAATTCCCGCGGACTGAAGCTTTCTTT.

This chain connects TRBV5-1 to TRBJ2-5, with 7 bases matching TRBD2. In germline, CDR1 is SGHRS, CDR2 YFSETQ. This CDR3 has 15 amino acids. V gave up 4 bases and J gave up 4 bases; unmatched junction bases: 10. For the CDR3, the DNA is TGCGCCAGCAGCACTCTGTCCGGGGGGAGAGAGACCCAGTACTTC. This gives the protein CASSTLSGGRETQYF.

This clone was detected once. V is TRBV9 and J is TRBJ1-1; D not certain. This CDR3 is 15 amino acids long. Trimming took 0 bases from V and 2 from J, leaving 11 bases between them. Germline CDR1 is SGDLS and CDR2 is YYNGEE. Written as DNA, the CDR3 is TGTGCCAGCAGCGTAGGGGCCCTTTTCAACACTGAAGCTTTCTTT. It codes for CASSVGALFNTEAFF.

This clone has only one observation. In DNA, the CDR3 is TGTGCCAGCAGCCTTCGGATAGCGGGAGGGCCAAAAGGCTCCTACAATGAGCAGTTCTTC. Translation: CASSLRIAGGPKGSYNEQFF. The gene calls are TRBV7-6 and TRBJ2-1; 11 bases align to TRBD2. In germline, CDR1 is SGHVS, CDR2 FNYEAQ. Unmatched junction bases numbered 15, after V lost 5 bases and J lost 0 bases. The CDR3 totals 20 residues. Together with reference TRBV7-6 and TRBJ2-1, the CDR3 gives the full variable domain: GAGVSQSPRYKVTKRGQDVALRCDPISGHVSLYWYRQALGQGPEFLTYFNYEAQQDKSGLPNDRFSAERPEGSISTLTIQRTEQRDSAMYRCASSLRIAGGPKGSYNEQFFGPGTRLTVL.

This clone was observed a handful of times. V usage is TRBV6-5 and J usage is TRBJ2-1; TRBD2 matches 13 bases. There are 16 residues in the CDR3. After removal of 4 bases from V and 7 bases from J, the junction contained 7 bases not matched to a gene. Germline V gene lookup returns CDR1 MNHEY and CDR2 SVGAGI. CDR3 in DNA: TGTGCCAGCAGTTCCGGACTAGCGGGAGTTAGAAATGAGCAGTTCTTC. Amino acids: CASSSGLAGVRNEQFF.

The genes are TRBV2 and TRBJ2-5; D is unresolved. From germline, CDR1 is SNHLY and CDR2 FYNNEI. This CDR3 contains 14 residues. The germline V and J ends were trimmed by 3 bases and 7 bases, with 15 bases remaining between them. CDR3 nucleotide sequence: TGTGCCAGCAGTGATACTGAGTTGACGGGGACCCAGTACTTC. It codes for CASSDTELTGTQYF. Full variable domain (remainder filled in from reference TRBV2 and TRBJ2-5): EPEVTQTPSHQVTQMGQEVILRCVPISNHLYFYWYRQILGQKVEFLVSFYNNEISEKSEIFDDQFSVERPDGSNFTLKIRSTKLEDSAMYFCASSDTELTGTQYFGPGTRLLVL.

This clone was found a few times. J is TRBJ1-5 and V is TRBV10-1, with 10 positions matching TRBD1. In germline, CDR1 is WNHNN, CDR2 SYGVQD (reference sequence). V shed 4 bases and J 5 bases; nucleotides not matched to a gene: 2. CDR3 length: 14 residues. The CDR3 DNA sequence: TGCGCCAGCAGTGTTGGGACAGGGGATCAGCCCCAGCATTTT. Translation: CASSVGTGDQPQHF.

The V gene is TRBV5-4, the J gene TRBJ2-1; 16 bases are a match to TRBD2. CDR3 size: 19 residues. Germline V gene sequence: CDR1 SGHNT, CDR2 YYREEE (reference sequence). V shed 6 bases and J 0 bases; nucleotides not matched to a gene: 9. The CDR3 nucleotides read TGTGCCAGCACGCCCCAGGGACTAGCGGGGGGGATCTCCTACAATGAGCAGTTCTTC. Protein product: CASTPQGLAGGISYNEQFF.

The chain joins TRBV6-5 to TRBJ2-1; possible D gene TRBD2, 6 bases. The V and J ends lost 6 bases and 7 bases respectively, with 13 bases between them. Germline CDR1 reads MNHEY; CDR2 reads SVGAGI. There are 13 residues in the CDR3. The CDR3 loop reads CASRSLGLNEQFF. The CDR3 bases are TGTGCCAGCAGATCACTCGGACTAAATGAGCAGTTCTTC.

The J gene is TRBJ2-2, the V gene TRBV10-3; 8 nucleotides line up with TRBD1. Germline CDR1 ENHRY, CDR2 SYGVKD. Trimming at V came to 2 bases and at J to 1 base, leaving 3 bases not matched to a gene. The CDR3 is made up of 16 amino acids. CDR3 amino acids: CAISEDGTGNTGELFF. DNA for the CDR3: TGTGCCATCAGTGAGGATGGGACAGGGAACACCGGGGAGCTGTTTTTT.

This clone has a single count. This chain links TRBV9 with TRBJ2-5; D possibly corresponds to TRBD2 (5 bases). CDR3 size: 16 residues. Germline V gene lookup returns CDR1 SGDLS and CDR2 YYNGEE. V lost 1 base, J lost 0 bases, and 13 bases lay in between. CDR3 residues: CASSVYPRGNQETQYF. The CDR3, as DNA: TGTGCCAGCAGCGTATACCCCCGGGGAAACCAAGAGACCCAGTACTTC.

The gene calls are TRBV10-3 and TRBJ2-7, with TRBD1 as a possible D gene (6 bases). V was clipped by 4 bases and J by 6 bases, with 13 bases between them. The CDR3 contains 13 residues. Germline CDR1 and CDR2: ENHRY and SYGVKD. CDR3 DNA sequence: TGTGCCATCAGTGCTAGACAGGAGCTCGAGCAGTACTTC. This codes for CAISARQELEQYF.

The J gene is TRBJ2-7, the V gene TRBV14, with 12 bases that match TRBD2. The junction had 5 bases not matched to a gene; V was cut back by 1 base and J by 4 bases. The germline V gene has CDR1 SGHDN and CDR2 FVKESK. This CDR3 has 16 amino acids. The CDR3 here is CASSQGLAGEKYEQYF. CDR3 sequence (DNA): TGTGCCAGCAGCCAAGGACTAGCGGGAGAGAAATACGAGCAGTACTTC.

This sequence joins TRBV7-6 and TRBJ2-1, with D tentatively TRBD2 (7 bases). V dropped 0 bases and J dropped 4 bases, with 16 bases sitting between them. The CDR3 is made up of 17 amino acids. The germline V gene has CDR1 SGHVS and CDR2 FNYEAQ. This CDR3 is CASSLASRGGHYNEQFF. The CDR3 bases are TGTGCCAGCAGCTTAGCTTCGAGGGGGGGTCATTACAATGAGCAGTTCTTC.